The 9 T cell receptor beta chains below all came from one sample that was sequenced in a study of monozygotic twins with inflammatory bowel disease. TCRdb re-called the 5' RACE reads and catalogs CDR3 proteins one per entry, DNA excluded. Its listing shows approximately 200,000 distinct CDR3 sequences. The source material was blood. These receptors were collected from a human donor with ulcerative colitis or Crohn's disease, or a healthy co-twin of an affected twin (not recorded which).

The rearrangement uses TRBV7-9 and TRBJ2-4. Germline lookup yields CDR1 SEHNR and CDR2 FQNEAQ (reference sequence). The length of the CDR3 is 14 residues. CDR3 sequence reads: CASTNGVAKNIQYF.

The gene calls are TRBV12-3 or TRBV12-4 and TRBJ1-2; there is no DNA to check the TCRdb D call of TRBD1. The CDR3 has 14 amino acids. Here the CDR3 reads CASSPTRRRQGDTF.

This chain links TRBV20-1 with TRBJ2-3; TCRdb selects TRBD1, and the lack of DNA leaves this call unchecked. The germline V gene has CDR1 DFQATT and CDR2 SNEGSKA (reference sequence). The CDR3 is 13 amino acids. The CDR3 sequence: CSAIEAGPDTQYF.

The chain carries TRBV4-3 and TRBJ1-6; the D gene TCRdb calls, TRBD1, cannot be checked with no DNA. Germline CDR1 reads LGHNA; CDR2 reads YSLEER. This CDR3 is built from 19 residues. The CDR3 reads CASSEAIVPGGRWNSPLHF.

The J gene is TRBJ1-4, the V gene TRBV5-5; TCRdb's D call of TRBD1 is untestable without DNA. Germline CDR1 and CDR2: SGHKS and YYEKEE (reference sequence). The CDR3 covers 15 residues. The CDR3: CASSARTVQNEKLFF. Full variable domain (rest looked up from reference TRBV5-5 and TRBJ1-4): DAGVTQSPTHLIKTRGQQVTLRCSPISGHKSVSWYQQVLGQGPQFIFQYYEKEERGRGNFPDRFSARQFPNYSSELNVNALLLGDSALYLCASSARTVQNEKLFFGSGTQLSVL.

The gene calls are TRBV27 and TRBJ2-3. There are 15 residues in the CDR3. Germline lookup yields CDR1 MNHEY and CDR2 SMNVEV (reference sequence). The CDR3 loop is CASSPNLLAPDTQYF.

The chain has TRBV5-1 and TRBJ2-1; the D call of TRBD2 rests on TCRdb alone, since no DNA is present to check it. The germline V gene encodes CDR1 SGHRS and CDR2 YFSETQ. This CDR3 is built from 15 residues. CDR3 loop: CASSLMRGGLNEQFF.

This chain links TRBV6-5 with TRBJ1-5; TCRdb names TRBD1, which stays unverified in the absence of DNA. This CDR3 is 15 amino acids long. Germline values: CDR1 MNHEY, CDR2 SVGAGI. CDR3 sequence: CASNSPTTKGEPQHF.

This CDR3 is CASSLSGANVLTF. The chain employs TRBV5-1 and TRBJ2-6. Germline CDR1 and CDR2: SGHRS and YFSETQ. CDR3 length: 13 residues.